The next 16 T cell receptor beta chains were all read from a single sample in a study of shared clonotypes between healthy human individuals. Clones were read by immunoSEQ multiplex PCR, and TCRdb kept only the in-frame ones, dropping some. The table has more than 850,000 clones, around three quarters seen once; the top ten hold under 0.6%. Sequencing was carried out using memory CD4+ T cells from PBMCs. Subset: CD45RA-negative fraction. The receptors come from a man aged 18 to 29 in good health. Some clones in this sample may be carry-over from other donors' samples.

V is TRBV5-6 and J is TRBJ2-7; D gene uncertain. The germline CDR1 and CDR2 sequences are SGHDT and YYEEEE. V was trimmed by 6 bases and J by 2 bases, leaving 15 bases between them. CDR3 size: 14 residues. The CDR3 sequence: CASNPAGRPYEQYF. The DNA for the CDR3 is TGTGCCAGCAACCCCGCCGGCAGACCCTACGAGCAGTACTTC.

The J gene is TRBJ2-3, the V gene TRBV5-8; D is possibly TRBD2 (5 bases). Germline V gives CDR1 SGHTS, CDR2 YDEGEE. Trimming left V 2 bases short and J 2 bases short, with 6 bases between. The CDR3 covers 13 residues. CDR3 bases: TGTGCCAGCAGCTTACGGGACACAGATACGCAGTATTTT. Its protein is CASSLRDTDTQYF.

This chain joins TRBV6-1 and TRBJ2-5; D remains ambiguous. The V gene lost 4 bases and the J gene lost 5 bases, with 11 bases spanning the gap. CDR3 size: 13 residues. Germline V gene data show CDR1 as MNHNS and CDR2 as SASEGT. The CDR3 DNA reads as TGTGCCAGCAGTGGTCTTTCCCGGGAGACCCAGTACTTC. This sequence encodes CASSGLSRETQYF.

CDR3 DNA: TGTGCCAGCATTCTGGACGGTAATCAGCCCCAGCATTTT. Translating gives CASILDGNQPQHF. This chain joins TRBV6-1 and TRBJ1-5; D not certain. Germline V lookup: CDR1 MNHNS, CDR2 SASEGT. V lost 7 bases to trimming and J lost 4 bases, with 11 bases between them. The CDR3 spans 13 residues.

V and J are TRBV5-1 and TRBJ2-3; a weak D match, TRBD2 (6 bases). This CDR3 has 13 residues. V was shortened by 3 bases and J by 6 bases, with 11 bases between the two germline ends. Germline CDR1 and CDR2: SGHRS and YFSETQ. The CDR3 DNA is TGCGCCAGCAGCTCACCGAGCGGGGATACGCAGTATTTT. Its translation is CASSSPSGDTQYF. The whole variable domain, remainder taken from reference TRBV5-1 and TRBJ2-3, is KAGVTQTPRYLIKTRGQQVTLSCSPISGHRSVSWYQQTPGQGLQFLFEYFSETQRNKGNFPGRFSGRQFSNSRSEMNVSTLELGDSALYLCASSSPSGDTQYFGPGTRLTVL.

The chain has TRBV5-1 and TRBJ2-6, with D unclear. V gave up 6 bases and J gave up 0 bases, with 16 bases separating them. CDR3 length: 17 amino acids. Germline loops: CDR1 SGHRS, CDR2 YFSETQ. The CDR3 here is CASTLGRFNSGANVLTF. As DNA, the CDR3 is TGCGCCAGCACCCTGGGCAGGTTCAACTCTGGGGCCAACGTCCTGACTTTC.

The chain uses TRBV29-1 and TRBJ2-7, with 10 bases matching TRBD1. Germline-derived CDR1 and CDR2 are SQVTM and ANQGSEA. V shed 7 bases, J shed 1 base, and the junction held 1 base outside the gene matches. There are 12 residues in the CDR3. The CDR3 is CSGGQGSYEQYF. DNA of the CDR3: TGCAGCGGGGGACAGGGGTCCTACGAGCAGTACTTC.

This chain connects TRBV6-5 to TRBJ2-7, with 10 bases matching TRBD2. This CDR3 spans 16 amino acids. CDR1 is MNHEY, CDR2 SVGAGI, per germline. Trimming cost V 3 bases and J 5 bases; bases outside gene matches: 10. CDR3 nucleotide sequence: TGTGCCAGCAGTTATCGGACAGCGGGGGGGCGCAACGAGCAGTACTTC. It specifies CASSYRTAGGRNEQYF.

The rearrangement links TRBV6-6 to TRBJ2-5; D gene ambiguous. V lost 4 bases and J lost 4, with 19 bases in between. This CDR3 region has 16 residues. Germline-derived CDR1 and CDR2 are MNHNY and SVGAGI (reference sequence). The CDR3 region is CASSSPTGKVTETQYF. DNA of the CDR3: TGTGCCAGCAGTTCCCCCACGGGCAAAGTAACAGAGACCCAGTACTTC.

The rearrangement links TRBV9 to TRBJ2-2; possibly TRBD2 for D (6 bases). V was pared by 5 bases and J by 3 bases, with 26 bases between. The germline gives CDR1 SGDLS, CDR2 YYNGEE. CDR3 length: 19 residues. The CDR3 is CASRPHPISGGRDTGELFF. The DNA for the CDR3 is TGTGCCAGCAGACCTCATCCAATTTCCGGGGGAAGAGACACCGGGGAGCTGTTTTTT.

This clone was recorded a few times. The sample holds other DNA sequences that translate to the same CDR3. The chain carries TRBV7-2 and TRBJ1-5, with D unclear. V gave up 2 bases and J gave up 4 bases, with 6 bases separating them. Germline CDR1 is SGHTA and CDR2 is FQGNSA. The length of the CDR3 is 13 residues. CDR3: CASSLSQNQPQHF. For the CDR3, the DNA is TGTGCCAGCAGCTTATCCCAAAATCAGCCCCAGCATTTT.

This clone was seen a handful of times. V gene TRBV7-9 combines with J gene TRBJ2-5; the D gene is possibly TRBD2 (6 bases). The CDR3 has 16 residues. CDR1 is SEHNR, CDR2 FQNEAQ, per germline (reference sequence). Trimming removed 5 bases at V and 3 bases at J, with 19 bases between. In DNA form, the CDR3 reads TGTGCCAGCAGCCTTTTAGTGCAGTGGGGGGAAGAGACCCAGTACTTC. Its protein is CASSLLVQWGEETQYF.

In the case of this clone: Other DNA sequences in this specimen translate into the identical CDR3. The CDR3 here is CASSVGPGNTEAFF. DNA of the CDR3: TGTGCCAGCAGCGTAGGGCCGGGGAACACTGAAGCTTTCTTT. This chain joins TRBV9 and TRBJ1-1; no definite D call. This CDR3 contains 14 residues. The V gene's germline CDR1 is SGDLS and CDR2 YYNGEE. The V end was cut by 0 bases, the J end by 1 base, with 7 bases between.

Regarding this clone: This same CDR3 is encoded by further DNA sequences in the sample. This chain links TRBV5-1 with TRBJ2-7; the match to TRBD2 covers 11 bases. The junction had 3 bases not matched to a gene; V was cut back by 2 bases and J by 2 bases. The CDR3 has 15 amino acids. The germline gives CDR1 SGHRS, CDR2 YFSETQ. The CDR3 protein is CASSLGTSGTYEQYF. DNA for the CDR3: TGCGCCAGCAGCTTAGGGACTAGCGGAACCTACGAGCAGTACTTC.

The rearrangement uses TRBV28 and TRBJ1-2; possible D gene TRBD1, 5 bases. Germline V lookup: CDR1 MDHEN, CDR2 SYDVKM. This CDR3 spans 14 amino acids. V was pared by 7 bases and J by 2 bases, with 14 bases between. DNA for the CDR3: TGTGCCAGCAACGTGCGGGGCCGGAACTATGGCTACACCTTC. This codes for CASNVRGRNYGYTF.

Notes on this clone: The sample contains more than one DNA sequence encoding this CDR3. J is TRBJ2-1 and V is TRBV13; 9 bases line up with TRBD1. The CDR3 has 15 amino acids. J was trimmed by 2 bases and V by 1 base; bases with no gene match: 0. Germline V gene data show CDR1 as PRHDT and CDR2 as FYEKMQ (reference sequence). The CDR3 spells CASSLDRGPYNEQFF. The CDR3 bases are TGTGCCAGCAGCTTAGACAGGGGGCCCTACAATGAGCAGTTCTTC. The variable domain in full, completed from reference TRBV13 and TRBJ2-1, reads AAGVIQSPRHLIKEKRETATLKCYPIPRHDTVYWYQQGPGQDPQFLISFYEKMQSDKGSIPDRFSAQQFSDYHSELNMSSLELGDSALYFCASSLDRGPYNEQFFGPGTRLTVL.